This T cell receptor (beta chain) was identified during a study of Graves' ophthalmopathy and Graves' hyperthyroidism. Regarding the study as a whole: An approximately 83% specificity and 87.88% sensitivity were achieved by a 13-signature model that separated ophthalmopathy from stable hyperthyroidism. Blood samples also showed most expanded thyroid clonotypes exceeding 0.001 frequency.

This clonotype was detected many times. Antigen: not known. V dropped 1 base and J dropped 9 bases, with 13 bases sitting between them. CDR3 size: 13 residues. The germline CDR1 and CDR2 sequences are DFQATT and SNEGSKA (reference sequence). What supplied the PBMCs was roughly 10 ml of fresh peripheral blood. Beta-chain TCR CDR3 regions were amplified from RNA transcripts. The authors performed first-round RT-PCR with HTBI primers and then a second-round multiplex PCR. In TCRdb, the multiplex PCR reads were re-called with MiXCR into one record per CDR3 protein. Among a few hundred thousand distinct CDR3 sequences listed, 15% to 20% were seen once.

The receptor was isolated from a woman between 18 and 29 years old with Graves' ophthalmopathy. The J gene is TRBJ1-3, the V gene TRBV20-1; D unclear. Sequencing input: peripheral blood. CDR3: CSARGPVTGTIYF. In nucleotides, the CDR3 is TGCAGTGCTAGAGGGCCGGTGACGGGCACCATATATTTT.